This T cell receptor beta chain is drawn from a study of monozygotic twins with inflammatory bowel disease (dated 2019 in TCRdb). Background for the entire study: The complete study included 28 monozygotic twin pairs: 19 IBD-discordant Danish pairs and nine German pairs, of which four were IBD-concordant and five were IBD-discordant. Each individual had, on average, about 151 000 unique TCRalpha sequences and 181 000 unique TCRbeta sequences available for analysis. Disease-associated traits were sought mainly through comparisons between IBD patients and their genetically identical healthy co-twins within discordant pairs. Overall results and qualifications from the work: Concordant and discordant twins showed no difference in repertoire similarity, possibly because of limited statistical power. No single strong signal or clonotype linked to IBD turned up in the results, so the idea that one exists was not supported. Background noise and inter-individual variability may have been introduced into the repertoires by the differing immunosuppressive treatments among patients. Fewer clonotypes were shared with other individuals by IBD patients than by healthy twins, most markedly in patients showing signs of disease activity. A decrease in TCRbeta repertoire diversity, as measured by inverse Simpson index, was observed in IBD patients compared with their healthy co-twins. Different T cell subtypes could not be distinguished in the analysis.

CDR1 SGHVS and CDR2 FNYEAQ are derived from the germline V gene. There are 15 amino acids in the CDR3, from cysteine to phenylalanine inclusive. DNA for this receptor is not on file. An approximately 2.5 ml peripheral blood sample was drawn into PAXgene tubes per donor and stored at -80°C. Without any T cell sorting, total RNA was extracted from whole blood using the PAXgene blood miRNA kit on an automated QIAcube. Deep TCRalpha and TCRbeta repertoire profiling with unique molecular barcoding was performed on peripheral blood of monozygotic twin pairs concordant or discordant for inflammatory bowel disease. For every twin pair, smoking habits were documented, and each individual was categorised as a current, former or never smoker. The library was generated by 5' RACE. Preparation of each TCR library used 3,000 to 3,500 ng of total RNA. For each sample, cDNA synthesis was carried out in eight separate reactions using SMARTScribe reverse transcriptase. During cDNA synthesis, template switching was used to introduce unique molecular identifiers that contained a 6-nucleotide sample barcode. Amplification of TCRalpha and TCRbeta cDNA involved two nested PCRs of approximately 16 and 10 cycles, and each PCR was followed by bead purification. Before amplification, the cDNA was treated with uracil DNA-glycosylase and purified using the QIAquick PCR purification kit. The second PCR was the step at which Illumina TruSeq-compatible adapters and sample-specific barcodes were added. TapeStation and Qubit were used to check library quality and concentration, and roughly 4.9 ng of each library was pooled. The pooled libraries were sequenced with 2 x 100 bp reads and custom sequencing primers on an Illumina HiSeq2500 single-index Rapid Run. Per the authors' processing: MiGEC version 1.2.6 was used for UMI-based consensus assembly, which corrected PCR and sequencing errors. V(D)J alignment, clonotype assembly and CDR3 extraction were performed with MiXCR version 2.1.1. Gene usage, clonotype sharing and MAIT/NKT TCR abundance were normalised by analysing the top 1000, 10 000 and 20 000 clonotypes per sample. After downsampling to 27 000 UMIs, diversity was calculated as the inverse Simpson index using the vegan R package. Paired Mann-Whitney U tests on discordant twin pairs were used, with Benjamini-Hochberg multiple-testing correction. TCRdb reprocessed the public reads and reports one entry per CDR3 protein sequence, without DNA. These V and J calls originate from TCRdb's pipeline instead of the authors' own analysis. This sample's records show about 130,000 distinct CDR3 sequences. Of the sample, around 1.3% falls within the top ten clones.

A word on this clonotype: Its antigen target is currently unknown.

This clonotype was obtained from a human donor with ulcerative colitis or Crohn's disease, or a healthy co-twin of an affected twin (not recorded which). The V and J genes are TRBV7-6 and TRBJ2-1; without DNA, the TCRdb call of TRBD2 cannot be checked. Sequencing input: blood. The CDR3 reads CASSLGTSVLGEQFF.